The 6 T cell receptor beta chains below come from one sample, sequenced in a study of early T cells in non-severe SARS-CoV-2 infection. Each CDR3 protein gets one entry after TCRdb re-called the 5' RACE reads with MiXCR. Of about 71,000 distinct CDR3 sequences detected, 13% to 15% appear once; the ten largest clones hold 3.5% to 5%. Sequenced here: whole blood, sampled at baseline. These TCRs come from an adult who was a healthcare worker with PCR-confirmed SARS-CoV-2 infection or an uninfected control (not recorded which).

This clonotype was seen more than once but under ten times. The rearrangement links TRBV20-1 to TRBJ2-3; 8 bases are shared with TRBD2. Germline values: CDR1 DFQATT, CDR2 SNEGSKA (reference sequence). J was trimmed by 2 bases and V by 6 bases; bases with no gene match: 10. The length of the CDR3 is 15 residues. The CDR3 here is CSAVEGSGVTDTQYF. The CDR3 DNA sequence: TGCAGTGCCGTCGAGGGTAGCGGGGTCACAGATACGCAGTATTTT.

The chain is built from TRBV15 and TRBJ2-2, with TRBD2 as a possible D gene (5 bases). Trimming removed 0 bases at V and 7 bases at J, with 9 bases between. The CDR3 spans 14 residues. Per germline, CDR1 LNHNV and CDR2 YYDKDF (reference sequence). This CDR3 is CATSRDLGSGELFF. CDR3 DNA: TGTGCCACCAGCAGAGATTTAGGGAGCGGGGAGCTGTTTTTT.

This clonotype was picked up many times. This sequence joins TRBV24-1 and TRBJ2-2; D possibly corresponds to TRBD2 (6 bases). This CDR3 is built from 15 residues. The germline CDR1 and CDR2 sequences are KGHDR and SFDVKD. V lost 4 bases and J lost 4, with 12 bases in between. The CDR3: CATSDPTSGTGELFF. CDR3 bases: TGTGCCACCAGTGACCCGACTAGTGGCACCGGGGAGCTGTTTTTT.

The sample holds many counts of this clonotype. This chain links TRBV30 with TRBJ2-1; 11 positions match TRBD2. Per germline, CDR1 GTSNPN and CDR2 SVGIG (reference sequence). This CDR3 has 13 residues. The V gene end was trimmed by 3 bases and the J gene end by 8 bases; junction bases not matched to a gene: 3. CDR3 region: CAWRTSGNDEQFF. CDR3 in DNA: TGTGCCTGGAGGACTAGCGGGAACGATGAGCAGTTCTTC.

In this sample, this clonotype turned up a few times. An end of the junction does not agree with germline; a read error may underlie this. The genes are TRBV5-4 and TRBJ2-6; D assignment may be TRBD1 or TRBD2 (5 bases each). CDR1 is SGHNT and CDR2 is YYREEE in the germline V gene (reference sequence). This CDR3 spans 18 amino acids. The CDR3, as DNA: TGTGCCAGCAGGCCCGCTCTGGGACCCCACTCTGGGGCTAACGTCCTGACTTTC. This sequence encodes CASRPALGPHSGANVLTF.

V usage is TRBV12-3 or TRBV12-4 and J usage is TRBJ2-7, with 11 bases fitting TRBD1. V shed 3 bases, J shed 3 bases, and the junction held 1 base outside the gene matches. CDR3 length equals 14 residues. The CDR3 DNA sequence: TGTGCCAGCAGTTTGGGACAGGGGGGCTACGAGCAGTACTTC. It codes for CASSLGQGGYEQYF.